The clone carrying this TCR beta chain was counted a single time. The sample belongs to a study of cytomegalovirus exposure and HLA in healthy donors. An approximately 120-subject validation cohort, separate from the approximately 610-subject first cohort, supplied the donors. CDR1 and CDR2 from the germline V gene are SGHNT and YYREEE (reference sequence). There are 15 residues in the CDR3. V dropped 0 bases and J dropped 5; count of bases not matched to a gene: 5. Clones were sequenced by immunoSEQ multiplex PCR, and TCRdb holds only the in-frame ones, with some missing. Of fewer than 400,000 clones listed, nearly 90% are singletons.

The chain links TRBV5-4 to TRBJ1-2, with 9 bases that match TRBD1. This clonotype originated in a man aged 25-45 years in good health and CMV-seronegative. Sequencing was performed on PBMCs. CDR3 amino acids: CASSLGQGGHYGYTF. CDR3 in DNA: TGTGCCAGCAGCTTGGGACAGGGGGGCCATTATGGCTACACCTTC.